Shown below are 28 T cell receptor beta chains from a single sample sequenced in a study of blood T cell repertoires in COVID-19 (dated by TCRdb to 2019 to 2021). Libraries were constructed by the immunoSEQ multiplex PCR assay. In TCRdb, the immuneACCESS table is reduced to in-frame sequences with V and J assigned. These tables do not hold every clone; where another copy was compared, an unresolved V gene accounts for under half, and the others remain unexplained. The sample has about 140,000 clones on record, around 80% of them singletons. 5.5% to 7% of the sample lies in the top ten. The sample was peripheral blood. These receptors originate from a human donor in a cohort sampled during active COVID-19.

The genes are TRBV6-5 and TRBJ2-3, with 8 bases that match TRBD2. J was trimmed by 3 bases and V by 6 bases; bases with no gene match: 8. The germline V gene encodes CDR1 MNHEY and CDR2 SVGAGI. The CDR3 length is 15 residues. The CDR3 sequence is CASRASGGLTDTQYF. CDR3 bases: TGTGCCAGCAGGGCCAGCGGGGGATTGACAGATACGCAGTATTTT.

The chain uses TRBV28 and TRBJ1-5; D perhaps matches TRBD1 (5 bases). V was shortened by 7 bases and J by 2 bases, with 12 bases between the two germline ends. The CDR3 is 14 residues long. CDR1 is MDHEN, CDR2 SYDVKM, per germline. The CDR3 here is CASKGGGGNQPQHF. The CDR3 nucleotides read TGTGCCAGCAAGGGTGGGGGGGGCAATCAGCCCCAGCATTTT.

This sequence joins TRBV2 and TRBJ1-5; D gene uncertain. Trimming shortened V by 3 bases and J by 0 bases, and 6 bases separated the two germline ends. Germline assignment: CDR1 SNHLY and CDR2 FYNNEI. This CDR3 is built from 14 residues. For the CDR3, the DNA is TGTGCCAGCAGTGACACCTATAGCAATCAGCCCCAGCATTTT. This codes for CASSDTYSNQPQHF.

CDR3 in amino acids: CAWSVTGSLGEKLFF. The DNA of the CDR3 is TGTGCCTGGAGTGTAACAGGGAGTTTGGGAGAAAAACTGTTTTTT. The chain joins TRBV30 to TRBJ1-4; D might be TRBD1 (6 bases). Germline loops: CDR1 GTSNPN, CDR2 SVGIG (reference sequence). CDR3 length equals 15 residues. V was trimmed by 0 bases and J by 8 bases, leaving 16 bases between them.

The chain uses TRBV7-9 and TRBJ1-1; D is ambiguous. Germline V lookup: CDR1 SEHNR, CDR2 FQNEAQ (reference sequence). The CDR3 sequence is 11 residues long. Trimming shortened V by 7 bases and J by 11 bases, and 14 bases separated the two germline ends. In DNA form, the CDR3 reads TGTGCCAGCACCACCGATCAGGCGGCTTTCTTT. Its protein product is CASTTDQAAFF.

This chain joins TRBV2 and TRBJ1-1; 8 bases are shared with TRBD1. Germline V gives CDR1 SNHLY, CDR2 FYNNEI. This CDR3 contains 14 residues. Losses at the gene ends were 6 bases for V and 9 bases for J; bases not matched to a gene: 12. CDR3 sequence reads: CASRLSDRGLKAFF. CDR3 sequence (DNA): TGTGCCAGCAGACTATCCGACAGGGGCCTTAAAGCTTTCTTT.

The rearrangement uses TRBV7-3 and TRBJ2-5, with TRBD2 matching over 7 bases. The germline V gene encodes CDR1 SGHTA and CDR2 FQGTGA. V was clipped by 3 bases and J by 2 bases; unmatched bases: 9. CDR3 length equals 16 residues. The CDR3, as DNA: TGTGCCAGCAGCTTTTCAAGTCTGGGGGGGCAAGAGACCCAGTACTTC. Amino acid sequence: CASSFSSLGGQETQYF. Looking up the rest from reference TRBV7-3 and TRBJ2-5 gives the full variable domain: GAGVSQTPSNKVTEKGKYVELRCDPISGHTALYWYRQSLGQGPEFLIYFQGTGAADDSGLPNDRFFAVRPEGSVSTLKIQRTERGDSAVYLCASSFSSLGGQETQYFGPGTRLLVL.

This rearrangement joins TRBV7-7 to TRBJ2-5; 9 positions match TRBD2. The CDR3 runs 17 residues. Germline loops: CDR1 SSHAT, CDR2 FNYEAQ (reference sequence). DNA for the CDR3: TGTGCTAGCGGCCTTTCTAGCGGGGCCGAGGGAGGGGAGACCCAGTACTTC. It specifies CASGLSSGAEGGETQYF.

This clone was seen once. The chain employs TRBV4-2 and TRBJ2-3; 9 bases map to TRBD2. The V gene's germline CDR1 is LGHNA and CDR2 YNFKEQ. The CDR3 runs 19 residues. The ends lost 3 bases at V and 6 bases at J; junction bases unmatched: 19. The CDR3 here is CASSHSPRGLSGGADTQYF. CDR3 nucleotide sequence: TGTGCCAGCAGCCATTCACCCCGGGGTCTTAGCGGGGGTGCGGATACGCAGTATTTT.

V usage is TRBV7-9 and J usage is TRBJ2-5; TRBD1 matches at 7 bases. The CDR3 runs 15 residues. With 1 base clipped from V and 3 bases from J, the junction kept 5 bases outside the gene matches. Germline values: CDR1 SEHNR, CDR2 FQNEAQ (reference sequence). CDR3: CASSLEGAEEETQYF. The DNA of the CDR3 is TGTGCCAGCAGCTTAGAGGGGGCGGAGGAAGAGACCCAGTACTTC.

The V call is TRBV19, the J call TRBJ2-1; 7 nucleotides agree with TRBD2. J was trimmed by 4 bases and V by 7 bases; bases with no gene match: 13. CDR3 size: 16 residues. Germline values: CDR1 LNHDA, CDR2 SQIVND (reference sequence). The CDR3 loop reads CASNRGASGLYNEQFF. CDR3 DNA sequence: TGTGCCAGTAATCGTGGGGCTAGCGGATTGTACAATGAGCAGTTCTTC.

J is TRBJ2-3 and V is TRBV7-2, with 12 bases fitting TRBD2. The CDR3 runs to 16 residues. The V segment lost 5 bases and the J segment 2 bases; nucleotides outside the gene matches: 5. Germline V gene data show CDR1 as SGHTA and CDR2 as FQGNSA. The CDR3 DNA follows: TGTGCCAGCAGCACTAGCGGGGGGCCCTCCACAGATACGCAGTATTTT. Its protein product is CASSTSGGPSTDTQYF.

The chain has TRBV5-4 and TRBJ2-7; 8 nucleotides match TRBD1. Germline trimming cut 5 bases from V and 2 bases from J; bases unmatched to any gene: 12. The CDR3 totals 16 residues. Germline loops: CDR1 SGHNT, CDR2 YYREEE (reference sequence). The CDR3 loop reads CASRSPGQGRPYEQYF. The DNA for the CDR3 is TGTGCCAGCAGATCCCCTGGACAGGGAAGGCCCTACGAGCAGTACTTC. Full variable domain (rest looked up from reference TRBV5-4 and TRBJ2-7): ETGVTQSPTHLIKTRGQQVTLRCSSQSGHNTVSWYQQALGQGPQFIFQYYREEENGRGNFPPRFSGLQFPNYSSELNVNALELDDSALYLCASRSPGQGRPYEQYFGPGTRLTVT.

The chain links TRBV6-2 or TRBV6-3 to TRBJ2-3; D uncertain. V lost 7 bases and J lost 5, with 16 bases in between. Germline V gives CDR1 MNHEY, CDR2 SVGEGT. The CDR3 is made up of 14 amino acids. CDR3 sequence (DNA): TGTGCCAGCACCCCACCCCGATTCGGAGATACGCAGTATTTT. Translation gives CASTPPRFGDTQYF.

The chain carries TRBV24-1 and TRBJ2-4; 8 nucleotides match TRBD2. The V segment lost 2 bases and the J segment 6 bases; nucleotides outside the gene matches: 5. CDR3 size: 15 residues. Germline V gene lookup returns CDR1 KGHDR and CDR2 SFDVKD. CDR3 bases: TGTGCCACCAGTGATTCAAGCGGGGGTAGAAACATTCAGTACTTC. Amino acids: CATSDSSGGRNIQYF.

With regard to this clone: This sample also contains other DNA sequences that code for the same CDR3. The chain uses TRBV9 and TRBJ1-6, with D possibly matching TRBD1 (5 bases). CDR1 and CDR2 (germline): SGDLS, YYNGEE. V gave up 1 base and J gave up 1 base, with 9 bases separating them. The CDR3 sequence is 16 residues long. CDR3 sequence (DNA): TGTGCCAGCAGCGTACAGGGTGGGTCCTATAATTCACCCCTCCACTTT. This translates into CASSVQGGSYNSPLHF. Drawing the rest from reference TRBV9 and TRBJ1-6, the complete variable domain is DSGVTQTPKHLITATGQRVTLRCSPRSGDLSVYWYQQSLDQGLQFLIQYYNGEERAKGNILERFSAQQFPDLHSELNLSSLELGDSALYFCASSVQGGSYNSPLHFGNGTRLTVT.

The CDR3 DNA is TGTGCCAGCAGCCGAGGGCCGGCTAATGAAAAACTGTTTTTT. Translated, it gives CASSRGPANEKLFF. The chain recombines TRBV28 with TRBJ1-4; D is unclear. The ends were cut back, 6 bases at V and 3 bases at J, with 11 bases in the middle. The CDR3 runs 14 residues. Looked up from germline, CDR1 is MDHEN and CDR2 is SYDVKM.

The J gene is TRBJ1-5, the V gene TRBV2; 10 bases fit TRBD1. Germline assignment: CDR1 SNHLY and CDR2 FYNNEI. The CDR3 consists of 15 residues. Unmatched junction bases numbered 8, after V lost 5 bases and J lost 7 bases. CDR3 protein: CASSRAGTGEQPQHF. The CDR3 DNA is TGTGCCAGCAGTCGAGCCGGGACAGGGGAACAGCCCCAGCATTTT.

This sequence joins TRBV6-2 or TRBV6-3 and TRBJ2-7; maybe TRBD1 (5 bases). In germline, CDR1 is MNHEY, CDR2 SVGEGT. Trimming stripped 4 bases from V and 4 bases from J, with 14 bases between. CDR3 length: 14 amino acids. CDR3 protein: CASSFQGSLYEQYF. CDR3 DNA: TGTGCCAGCAGTTTCCAGGGTTCCCTATACGAGCAGTACTTC.

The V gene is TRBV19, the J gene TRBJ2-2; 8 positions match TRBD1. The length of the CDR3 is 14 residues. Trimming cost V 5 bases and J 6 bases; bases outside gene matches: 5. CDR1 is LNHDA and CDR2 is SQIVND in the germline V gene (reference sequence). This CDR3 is CASSLTGASGELFF. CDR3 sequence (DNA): TGTGCCAGTAGTTTGACAGGGGCATCCGGGGAGCTGTTTTTT.

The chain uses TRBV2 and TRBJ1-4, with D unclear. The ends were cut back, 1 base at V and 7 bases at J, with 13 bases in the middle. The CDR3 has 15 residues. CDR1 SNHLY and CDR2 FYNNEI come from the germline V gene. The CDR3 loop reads CASSEGVFEVEKLFF. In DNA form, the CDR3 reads TGTGCCAGCAGTGAAGGGGTTTTCGAGGTTGAAAAACTGTTTTTT. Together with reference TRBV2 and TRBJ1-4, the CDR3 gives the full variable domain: EPEVTQTPSHQVTQMGQEVILRCVPISNHLYFYWYRQILGQKVEFLVSFYNNEISEKSEIFDDQFSVERPDGSNFTLKIRSTKLEDSAMYFCASSEGVFEVEKLFFGSGTQLSVL.

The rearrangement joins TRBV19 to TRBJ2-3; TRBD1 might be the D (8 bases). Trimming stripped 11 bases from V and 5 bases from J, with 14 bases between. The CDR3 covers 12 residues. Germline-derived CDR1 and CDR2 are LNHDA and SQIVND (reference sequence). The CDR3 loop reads CALQGEGDTQYF. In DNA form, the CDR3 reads TGTGCCCTACAGGGGGAGGGAGATACGCAGTATTTT.

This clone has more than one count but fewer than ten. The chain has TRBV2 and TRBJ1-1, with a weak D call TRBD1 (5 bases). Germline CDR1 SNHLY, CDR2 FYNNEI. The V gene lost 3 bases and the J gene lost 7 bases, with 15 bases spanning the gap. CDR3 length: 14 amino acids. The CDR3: CASSEVRGGSEAFF. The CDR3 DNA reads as TGTGCCAGCAGTGAGGTCCGGGGGGGGAGTGAAGCTTTCTTT.

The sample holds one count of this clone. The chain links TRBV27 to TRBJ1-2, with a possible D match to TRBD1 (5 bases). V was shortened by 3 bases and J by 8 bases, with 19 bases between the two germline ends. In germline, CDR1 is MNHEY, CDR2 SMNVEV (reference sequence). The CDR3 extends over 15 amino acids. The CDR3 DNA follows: TGTGCCAGCAGTTTCTCCGGTTGGGGGGAACGGGGCTACACCTTC. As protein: CASSFSGWGERGYTF.

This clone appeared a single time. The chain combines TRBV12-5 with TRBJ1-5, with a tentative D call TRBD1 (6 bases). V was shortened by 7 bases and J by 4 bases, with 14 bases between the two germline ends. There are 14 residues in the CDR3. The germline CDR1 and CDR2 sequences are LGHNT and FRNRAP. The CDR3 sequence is CASALNQGNQPQHF. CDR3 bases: TGTGCTAGTGCCCTTAACCAGGGGAATCAGCCCCAGCATTTT.

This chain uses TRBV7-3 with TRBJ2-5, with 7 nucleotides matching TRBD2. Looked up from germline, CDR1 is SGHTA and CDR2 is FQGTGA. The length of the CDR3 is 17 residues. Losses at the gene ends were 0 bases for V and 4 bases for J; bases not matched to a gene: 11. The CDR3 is CASSLTGAGDDRETQYF. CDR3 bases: TGTGCCAGCAGCTTAACCGGGGCGGGGGACGATCGAGAGACCCAGTACTTC.

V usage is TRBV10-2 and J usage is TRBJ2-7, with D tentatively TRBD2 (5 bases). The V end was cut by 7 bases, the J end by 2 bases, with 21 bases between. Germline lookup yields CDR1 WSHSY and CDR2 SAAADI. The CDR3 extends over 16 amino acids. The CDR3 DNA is TGCGCCAGCACGGATATGCTCGGGGTCACAACCTACGAGCAGTACTTC. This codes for CASTDMLGVTTYEQYF.

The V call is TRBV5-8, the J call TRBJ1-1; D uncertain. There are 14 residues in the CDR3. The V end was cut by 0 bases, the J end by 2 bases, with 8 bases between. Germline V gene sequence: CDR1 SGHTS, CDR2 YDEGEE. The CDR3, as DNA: TGTGCCAGCAGCTTGGGTGGCTTAAACACTGAAGCTTTCTTT. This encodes CASSLGGLNTEAFF.